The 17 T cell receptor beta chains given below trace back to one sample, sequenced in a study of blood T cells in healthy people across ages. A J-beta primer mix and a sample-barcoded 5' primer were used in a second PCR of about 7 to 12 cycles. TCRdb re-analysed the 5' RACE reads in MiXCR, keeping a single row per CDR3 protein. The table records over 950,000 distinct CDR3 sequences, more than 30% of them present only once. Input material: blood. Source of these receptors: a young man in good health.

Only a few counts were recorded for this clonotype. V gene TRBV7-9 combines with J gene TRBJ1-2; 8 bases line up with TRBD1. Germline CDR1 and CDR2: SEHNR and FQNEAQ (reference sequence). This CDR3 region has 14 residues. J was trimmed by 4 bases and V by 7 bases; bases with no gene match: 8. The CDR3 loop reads CASTLTGDGYGYTF. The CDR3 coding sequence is TGTGCCAGCACCTTGACAGGGGACGGCTATGGCTACACCTTC.

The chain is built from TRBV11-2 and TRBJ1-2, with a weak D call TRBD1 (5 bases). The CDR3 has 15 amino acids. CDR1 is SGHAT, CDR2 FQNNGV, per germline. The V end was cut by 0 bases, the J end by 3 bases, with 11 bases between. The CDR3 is CASSLDGASYYGYTF. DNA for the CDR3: TGTGCCAGCAGCTTAGATGGGGCCTCCTACTATGGCTACACCTTC.

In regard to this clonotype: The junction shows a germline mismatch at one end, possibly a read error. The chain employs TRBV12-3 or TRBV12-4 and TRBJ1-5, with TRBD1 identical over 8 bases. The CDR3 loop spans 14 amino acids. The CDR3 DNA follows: TGTGCCAGCAGTAAAACAGGGGGTTATCAGCCCAAGCATTTT. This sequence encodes CASSKTGGYQPKHF.

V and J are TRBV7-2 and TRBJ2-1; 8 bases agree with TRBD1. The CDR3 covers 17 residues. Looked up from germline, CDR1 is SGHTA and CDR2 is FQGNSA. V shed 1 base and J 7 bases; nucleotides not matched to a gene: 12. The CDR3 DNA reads TGTGCCAGCAGCTTAGGGAGTCCGGGACAGGTTGGGAATGAGCAGTTCTTC. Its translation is CASSLGSPGQVGNEQFF.

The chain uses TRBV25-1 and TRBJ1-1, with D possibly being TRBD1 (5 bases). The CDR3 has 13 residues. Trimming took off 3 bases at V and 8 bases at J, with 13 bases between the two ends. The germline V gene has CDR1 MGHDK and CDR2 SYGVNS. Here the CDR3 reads CASSEGVGAEAFF. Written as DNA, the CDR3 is TGTGCCAGCAGTGAGGGGGTCGGGGCCGAAGCTTTCTTT.

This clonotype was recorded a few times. CDR3 sequence (DNA): TGTGCCAGCAGCTTATGGGACGATAGCAATCAGCCCCAGCATTTT. Protein product: CASSLWDDSNQPQHF. The V gene is TRBV7-2, the J gene TRBJ1-5; D possibly corresponds to TRBD1 (5 bases). V lost 2 bases and J lost 0, with 8 bases in between. The CDR3 extends over 15 amino acids. Germline-derived CDR1 and CDR2 are SGHTA and FQGNSA.

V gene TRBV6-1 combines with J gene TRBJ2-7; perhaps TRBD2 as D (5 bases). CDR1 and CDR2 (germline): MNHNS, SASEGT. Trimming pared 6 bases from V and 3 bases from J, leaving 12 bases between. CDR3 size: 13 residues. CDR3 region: CASSELGFYEQYF. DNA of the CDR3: TGTGCCAGCAGCGAACTAGGTTTCTACGAGCAGTACTTC.

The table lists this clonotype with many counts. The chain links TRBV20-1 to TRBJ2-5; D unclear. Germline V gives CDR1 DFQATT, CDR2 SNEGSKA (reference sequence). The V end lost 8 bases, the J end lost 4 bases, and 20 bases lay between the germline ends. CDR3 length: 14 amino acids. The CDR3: CSTDAEGFRETQYF. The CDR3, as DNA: TGCAGTACCGACGCGGAAGGGTTCAGAGAGACCCAGTACTTC.

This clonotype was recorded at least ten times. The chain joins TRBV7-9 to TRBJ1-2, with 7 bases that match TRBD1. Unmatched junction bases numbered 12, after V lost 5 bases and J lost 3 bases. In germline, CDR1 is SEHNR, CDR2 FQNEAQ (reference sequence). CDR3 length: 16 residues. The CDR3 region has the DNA TGTGCCAGCAGCACAGGGGTCGGGACAGTAGACTATGGCTACACCTTC. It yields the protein CASSTGVGTVDYGYTF.

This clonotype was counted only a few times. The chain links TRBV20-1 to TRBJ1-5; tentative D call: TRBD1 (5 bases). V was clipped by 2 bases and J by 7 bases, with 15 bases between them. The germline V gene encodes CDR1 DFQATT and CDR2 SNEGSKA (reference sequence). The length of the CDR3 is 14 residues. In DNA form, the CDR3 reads TGCAGTGCTAGACCCAGGGAAATTAAACAGCCCCAGCATTTT. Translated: CSARPREIKQPQHF.

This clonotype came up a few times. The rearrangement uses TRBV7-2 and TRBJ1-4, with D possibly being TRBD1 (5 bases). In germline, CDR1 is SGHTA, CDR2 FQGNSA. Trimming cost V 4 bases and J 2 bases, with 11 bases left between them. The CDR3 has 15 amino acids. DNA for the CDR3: TGTGCCAGCAGCTCGAATCGGGGGACTAATGAAAAACTGTTTTTT. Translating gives CASSSNRGTNEKLFF. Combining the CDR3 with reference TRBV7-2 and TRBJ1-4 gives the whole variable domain GAGVSQSPSNKVTEKGKDVELRCDPISGHTALYWYRQSLGQGLEFLIYFQGNSAPDKSGLPSDRFSAERTGGSVSTLTIQRTQQEDSAVYLCASSSNRGTNEKLFFGSGTQLSVL.

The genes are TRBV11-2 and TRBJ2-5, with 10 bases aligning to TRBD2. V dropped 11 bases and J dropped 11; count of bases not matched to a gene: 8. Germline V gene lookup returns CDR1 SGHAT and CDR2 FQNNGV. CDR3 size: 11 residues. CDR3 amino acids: CAWSGGDEQYF. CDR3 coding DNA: TGTGCCTGGAGCGGGGGGGATGAGCAGTACTTC.

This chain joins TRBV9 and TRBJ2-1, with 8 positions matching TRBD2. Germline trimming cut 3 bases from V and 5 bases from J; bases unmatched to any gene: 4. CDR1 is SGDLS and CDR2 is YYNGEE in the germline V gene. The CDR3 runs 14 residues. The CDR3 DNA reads TGTGCCAGCAGCGGGACTAGCCCGGACAATGAGCAGTTCTTC. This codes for CASSGTSPDNEQFF.

CDR3 residues: CASSLNRRDRANYGYTF. The CDR3 bases are TGTGCCAGCAGCCTCAACCGCCGGGACAGGGCTAACTATGGCTACACCTTC. The chain links TRBV6-2 or TRBV6-3 to TRBJ1-2, with 9 bases aligning to TRBD1. The CDR3 length is 17 residues. Germline CDR1 and CDR2: MNHEY and SVGEGT. With 6 bases clipped from V and 0 bases from J, the junction kept 11 bases outside the gene matches.

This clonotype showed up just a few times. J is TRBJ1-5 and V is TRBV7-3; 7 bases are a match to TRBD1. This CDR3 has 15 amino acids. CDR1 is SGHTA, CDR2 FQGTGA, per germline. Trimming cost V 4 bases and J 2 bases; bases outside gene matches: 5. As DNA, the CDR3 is TGTGCCAGCAGCTCCACAGGGGAGGGCAATCAGCCCCAGCATTTT. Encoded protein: CASSSTGEGNQPQHF.

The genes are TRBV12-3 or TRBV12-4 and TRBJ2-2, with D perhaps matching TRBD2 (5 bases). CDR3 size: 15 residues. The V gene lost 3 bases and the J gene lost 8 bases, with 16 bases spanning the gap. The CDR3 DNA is TGTGCCAGCAGTTTGGTATCAGGAGGCTTAGGGGAGCTGTTTTTT. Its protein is CASSLVSGGLGELFF.

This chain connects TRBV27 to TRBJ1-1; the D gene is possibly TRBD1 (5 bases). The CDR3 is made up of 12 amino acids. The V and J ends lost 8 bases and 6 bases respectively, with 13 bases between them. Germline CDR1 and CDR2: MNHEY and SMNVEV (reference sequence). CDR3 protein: CASRIQGAEAFF. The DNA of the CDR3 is TGTGCCAGCCGAATTCAGGGCGCTGAAGCTTTCTTT.